This T cell receptor beta chain was captured in a study of cytomegalovirus exposure and HLA in healthy donors. A remark on this clone: At one end, the junction sequence differs from germline, possibly due to a read error.

Assay: immunoSEQ multiplex PCR; the TCRdb copy retains only in-frame clones and omits some. The sample records tens of thousands of clones, 84% being singletons. The CDR3 extends over 14 amino acids. CDR1 is SGHRS, CDR2 YFSETQ, per germline. Sequenced input: PBMCs. The genes are TRBV5-1 and TRBJ1-2; 8 bases map to TRBD1. The clonotype originates from a woman younger than 35 in good health and CMV-seropositive. CDR3 residues: CASSQGTGYYGYTF. The CDR3 DNA reads TGTGCCAGCAGCCAAGGGACAGGATACTATGGCTACACCTTC.